Shown below are 14 T cell receptor beta chains from a single sample sequenced in a study of blood T cell repertoires in COVID-19. Some clones are missing from TCRdb's copy, which holds only in-frame ones; the method was immunoSEQ multiplex PCR. The sample carries approximately 170,000 clones, around nine tenths recorded once. Sequenced input: peripheral blood. Receptors originate from a man between 65 and 85 years old with acute or convalescent COVID-19.

The V gene is TRBV7-2, the J gene TRBJ1-6; D is uncertain. CDR1 and CDR2 from the germline V gene are SGHTA and FQGNSA. The germline V and J ends were trimmed by 3 bases and 4 bases, with 16 bases remaining between them. The CDR3 covers 17 residues. The CDR3 region has the DNA TGTGCCAGCAGCTTCCAATCCGGGTCTCTTTATAATTCACCCCTCCACTTT. Translating it yields CASSFQSGSLYNSPLHF.

The rearrangement links TRBV6-1 to TRBJ1-5; D is perhaps TRBD1 (6 bases). The CDR3 has 13 residues. Trimming shortened V by 3 bases and J by 7 bases, and 10 bases separated the two germline ends. CDR1 is MNHNS, CDR2 SASEGT, per germline. In DNA, the CDR3 is TGTGCCAGCAGTGATAACAGGGTCCAGCCCCAGCATTTT. Amino acid sequence: CASSDNRVQPQHF.

This clone has only one observation. The J gene is TRBJ2-1, the V gene TRBV7-2, with TRBD2 matching over 11 bases. Germline V gives CDR1 SGHTA, CDR2 FQGNSA. The junction had 12 bases not matched to a gene; V was cut back by 2 bases and J by 6 bases. The CDR3 sequence is 18 residues long. CDR3 in DNA: TGTGCCAGCAGCTTATGGGCCGCGGTAGCGGGGGGGCTCAATGAGCAGTTCTTC. This encodes CASSLWAAVAGGLNEQFF.

The J gene is TRBJ1-3, the V gene TRBV27; D is possibly TRBD1 (6 bases). With 8 bases removed from V and 5 bases from J, the gap between germline ends came to 7 bases. CDR1 and CDR2 (germline): MNHEY, SMNVEV (reference sequence). The CDR3 totals 11 residues. The CDR3, as DNA: TGTGCCAGCGGGGACAGAAACACCATATATTTT. It translates to CASGDRNTIYF.

The chain carries TRBV3-1 (or the pseudogene TRBV3-2) and TRBJ1-2, with unresolved D. The CDR3 contains 13 residues. V lost 4 bases to trimming and J lost 4 bases, with 10 bases between them. The germline V gene encodes CDR1 LGHDT and CDR2 YNNKEL (reference sequence). For the CDR3, the DNA is TGTGCCAGCAGCCCTTTAGAGGGCTATGGCTACACCTTC. Translation gives CASSPLEGYGYTF.

The J gene is TRBJ1-3, the V gene TRBV5-4; perhaps TRBD1 as D (5 bases). Deletions cut 3 bases from V and 5 bases from J, with 12 bases between. This CDR3 spans 14 amino acids. Germline CDR1 is SGHNT and CDR2 is YYREEE (reference sequence). The CDR3 sequence is CASSSWTQRNTIYF. The DNA for the CDR3 is TGTGCCAGCAGCTCGTGGACACAGAGAAACACCATATATTTT.

This chain links TRBV19 with TRBJ2-7, with 8 bases fitting TRBD1. The germline V gene has CDR1 LNHDA and CDR2 SQIVND (reference sequence). CDR3 length: 13 amino acids. The V and J ends lost 5 bases and 5 bases, in that order; junction bases with no gene match: 5. CDR3 sequence: CASSDQGADEQYF. The CDR3 DNA is TGTGCCAGTAGTGATCAGGGGGCCGACGAGCAGTACTTC. The full variable domain, rest sourced from reference TRBV19 and TRBJ2-7, is DGGITQSPKYLFRKEGQNVTLSCEQNLNHDAMYWYRQDPGQGLRLIYYSQIVNDFQKGDIAEGYSVSREKKESFPLTVTSAQKNPTAFYLCASSDQGADEQYFGPGTRLTVT.

This clone was counted only a few times. The genes are TRBV10-1 and TRBJ2-3; TRBD1 aligns across 7 bases. Unmatched junction bases numbered 8, after V lost 7 bases and J lost 4 bases. The germline V gene has CDR1 WNHNN and CDR2 SYGVQD (reference sequence). The CDR3 has 14 residues. In nucleotides, the CDR3 is TGCGCCAGCATGGGGGACAGAGCCTCAGATACGCAGTATTTT. Translation: CASMGDRASDTQYF.

In its sample, this clone was seen once. The CDR3 is CASSDAAVAGGFYGYTF. CDR3 nucleotides: TGCGCCAGCAGCGACGCGGCAGTGGCAGGGGGATTCTATGGCTACACCTTC. This chain joins TRBV5-1 and TRBJ1-2; 7 positions agree with TRBD1. V was clipped by 4 bases and J by 4 bases; unmatched bases: 16. The germline CDR1 and CDR2 sequences are SGHRS and YFSETQ. The CDR3 consists of 17 residues.

Only one count was recorded for this clone. V is TRBV7-6 and J is TRBJ2-2; possibly TRBD1 for D (6 bases). Germline CDR1 and CDR2: SGHVS and FNYEAQ. The length of the CDR3 is 15 residues. V was pared by 4 bases and J by 4 bases, with 13 bases between. The CDR3 spells CASSSRDTSTGELFF. The CDR3 bases are TGTGCCAGCAGCTCCAGGGACACGTCCACCGGGGAGCTGTTTTTT.

This chain uses TRBV30 with TRBJ2-7, with 11 bases aligning to TRBD1. The CDR3 is 15 amino acids. The germline V gene encodes CDR1 GTSNPN and CDR2 SVGIG (reference sequence). The V segment lost 0 bases and the J segment 2 bases; nucleotides outside the gene matches: 3. The DNA for the CDR3 is TGTGCCTGGAGTGTACGGGACAGGGGGACCTACGAGCAGTACTTC. It encodes CAWSVRDRGTYEQYF.

The genes are TRBV7-9 and TRBJ1-1; D gene unclear. CDR1 SEHNR and CDR2 FQNEAQ come from the germline V gene (reference sequence). The CDR3 has 12 amino acids. Between the trimmed V and J ends, which lost 3 bases and 10 bases, there was a span of 12 bases. The CDR3 DNA reads as TGTGCCAGCAGCTTTGAGGGAGGTGGAGCTTTCTTT. It codes for CASSFEGGGAFF.

This chain connects TRBV7-9 to TRBJ1-2, with TRBD1 matching over 7 bases. Germline V gives CDR1 SEHNR, CDR2 FQNEAQ (reference sequence). The length of the CDR3 is 14 residues. Trimming at V came to 5 bases and at J to 6 bases, leaving 9 bases not matched to a gene. The CDR3 DNA reads TGTGCCAGCAGCGCCGTCGGGACAGCAGATGGCTACACCTTC. Amino acids: CASSAVGTADGYTF.

V is TRBV12-3 or TRBV12-4 and J is TRBJ2-7; 10 bases fit TRBD1. This CDR3 spans 13 amino acids. V was clipped by 8 bases and J by 6 bases; unmatched bases: 7. The CDR3 DNA reads TGTGCCAGCCAACGGGACAGGGGAGTCGAGCAGTACTTC. This sequence encodes CASQRDRGVEQYF.